A single sample is the source of the 7 T cell receptor beta chains below, sequenced in a study of Ad26.COV2.S vaccination and SARS-CoV-2 variants (dated by TCRdb to about 2021). According to the study, the label for this sample's treatment or condition signals: approximately 18 received Ad26.COV2.S at low or high dose, single or two shots; 5 received placebo; per-sample allocation not given. For vaccine and placebo recipients, the sequenced repertoires came from samples collected on day 63 after the first injection. The protocol used for the library was the immunoSEQ multiplex PCR assay. Held by TCRdb, this immuneACCESS table contains in-frame sequences only and omits some clones. Under half of the omission traces to an unresolved V gene where checked; the cause of the rest is unknown. The sample yields under 550,000 clones; approximately 90% were counted once. Of the sample, around 3.6% is held by the ten largest clones.

The specimen was peripheral blood, collected in a trial of Ad26.COV2.S vaccine versus placebo. The receptors come from a person between 18 and 59 years old who received the Ad26.COV2.S COVID-19 vaccine or a placebo.

The chain carries TRBV7-9 and TRBJ1-1, with D unresolved. V gave up 1 base and J gave up 2 bases, with 8 bases separating them. CDR1 SEHNR and CDR2 FQNEAQ come from the germline V gene (reference sequence). The CDR3 runs 14 residues. This CDR3 is CASSLVELNTEAFF. Written as DNA, the CDR3 is TGTGCCAGCAGCTTAGTGGAACTCAACACTGAAGCTTTCTTT.

The chain has TRBV19 and TRBJ1-3; 11 bases map to TRBD1. CDR3 length: 17 residues. V lost 6 bases, J lost 0 bases, and 7 bases stayed unmatched. Germline assignment: CDR1 LNHDA and CDR2 SQIVND (reference sequence). As DNA, the CDR3 is TGTGCCAGTAGCTACCTTGGGACAGGGGGCTCTGGAAACACCATATATTTT. Protein sequence: CASSYLGTGGSGNTIYF.

A note on this clone: The same CDR3 can be traced to other DNA sequences in this sample. The CDR3 loop is CASSRGGSYNEQFF. The DNA of the CDR3 is TGTGCCAGCAGTCGGGGTGGTTCCTACAATGAGCAGTTCTTC. This chain uses TRBV6-2 or TRBV6-3 with TRBJ2-1; a possible D gene is TRBD2 (5 bases). Deletions cut 5 bases from V and 1 base from J, with 9 bases between. The germline V gene encodes CDR1 MNHEY and CDR2 SVGEGT. The CDR3 runs to 14 residues.

This chain joins TRBV19 and TRBJ2-5; 14 bases match TRBD2. CDR1 and CDR2 from the germline V gene are LNHDA and SQIVND (reference sequence). V gave up 7 bases and J gave up 3 bases; unmatched junction bases: 4. This CDR3 is built from 15 residues. Written as DNA, the CDR3 is TGTGCCAGTAAGGCGGGACTAGCGGGGGAAGAGACCCAGTACTTC. Its protein product is CASKAGLAGEETQYF.

This chain connects TRBV7-3 to TRBJ2-3; 13 nucleotides agree with TRBD2. Germline V lookup: CDR1 SGHTA, CDR2 FQGTGA. The CDR3 is 16 residues long. Trimming at V came to 5 bases and at J to 0 bases, leaving 2 bases not matched to a gene. CDR3 DNA sequence: TGTGCCAGCAGCACTAGCGGGGGGGCTAGCACAGATACGCAGTATTTT. Amino acid sequence: CASSTSGGASTDTQYF. The complete variable domain, with remaining parts taken from reference TRBV7-3 and TRBJ2-3, reads GAGVSQTPSNKVTEKGKYVELRCDPISGHTALYWYRQSLGQGPEFLIYFQGTGAADDSGLPNDRFFAVRPEGSVSTLKIQRTERGDSAVYLCASSTSGGASTDTQYFGPGTRLTVL.

The chain combines TRBV3-1 (or the pseudogene TRBV3-2) with TRBJ1-2, with a possible D match to TRBD1 (6 bases). The CDR3 contains 14 residues. CDR1 and CDR2 from the germline V gene are LGHDT and YNNKEL (reference sequence). V lost 1 base and J 7 bases, leaving 13 bases between the germline ends. The CDR3 is CASSQGLGAGGYTF. The CDR3 nucleotides are TGTGCCAGCAGCCAAGGTCTGGGGGCGGGTGGCTACACCTTC.

The chain has TRBV2 and TRBJ1-1; 9 bases map to TRBD1. The CDR3 extends over 15 amino acids. Germline-derived CDR1 and CDR2 are SNHLY and FYNNEI. The ends lost 4 bases at V and 4 bases at J; junction bases unmatched: 7. CDR3 DNA sequence: TGTGCCAGCAGTGGTGGGACAGGGCTGGGCACTGAAGCTTTCTTT. As protein: CASSGGTGLGTEAFF.